This TCR beta chain emerged from a study of T cells in Graves' hyperthyroidism and ophthalmopathy. Clinical symptoms, serum thyroxine and TRAb, thyroid ultrasound and orbital computed tomography together formed the diagnostic basis. RNA transcripts yielded amplified TCR beta CDR3 regions. In the first-round RT-PCR of the TCR CDR3, the HTBI primer set was used. TCRdb fed the multiplex PCR reads into MiXCR, producing one record per CDR3 protein. This table has some 460,000 distinct CDR3 sequences, 15% to 19% appearing once. Trimming shortened V by 7 bases and J by 9 bases, and 4 bases separated the two germline ends. Germline loops: CDR1 SEHNR, CDR2 FQNEAQ (reference sequence). The CDR3 has 10 amino acids. This clonotype was seen a handful of times.

The genes are TRBV7-9 and TRBJ1-6, with D uncertain. The sequencing input was blood. The source is a young woman with Graves' hyperthyroidism. The CDR3 nucleotides are TGTGCCAGCACCGCTTCACCCCTCCACTTT. As protein: CASTASPLHF.